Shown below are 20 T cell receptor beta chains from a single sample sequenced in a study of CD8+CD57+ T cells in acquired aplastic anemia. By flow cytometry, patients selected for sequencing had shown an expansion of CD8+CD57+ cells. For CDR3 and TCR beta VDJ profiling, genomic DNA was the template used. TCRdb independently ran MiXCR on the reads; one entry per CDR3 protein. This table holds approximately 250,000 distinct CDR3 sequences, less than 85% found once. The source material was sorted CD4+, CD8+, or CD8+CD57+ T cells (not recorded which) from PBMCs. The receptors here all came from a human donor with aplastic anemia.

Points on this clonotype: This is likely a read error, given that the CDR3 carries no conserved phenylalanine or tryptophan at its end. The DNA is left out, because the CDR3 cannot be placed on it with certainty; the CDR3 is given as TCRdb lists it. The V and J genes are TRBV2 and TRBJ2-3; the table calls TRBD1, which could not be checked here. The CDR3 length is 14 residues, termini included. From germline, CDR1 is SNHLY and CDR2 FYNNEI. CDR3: CASSDGGVHEQLFG.

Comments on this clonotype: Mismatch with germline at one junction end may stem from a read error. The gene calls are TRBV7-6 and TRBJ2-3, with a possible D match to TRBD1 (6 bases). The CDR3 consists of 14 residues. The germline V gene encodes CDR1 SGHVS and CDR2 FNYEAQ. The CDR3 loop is CASSSATGSDALFF. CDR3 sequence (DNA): TGTGCCAGCAGCTCCGCTACAGGGAGTGATGCTTTGTTTTTT.

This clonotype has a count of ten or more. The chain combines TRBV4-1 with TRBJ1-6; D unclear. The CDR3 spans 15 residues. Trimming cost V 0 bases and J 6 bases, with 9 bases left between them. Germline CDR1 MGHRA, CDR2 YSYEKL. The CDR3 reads CASSQDEGSNSPLHF. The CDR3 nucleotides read TGCGCCAGCAGCCAAGACGAGGGCAGTAATTCACCCCTCCACTTT.

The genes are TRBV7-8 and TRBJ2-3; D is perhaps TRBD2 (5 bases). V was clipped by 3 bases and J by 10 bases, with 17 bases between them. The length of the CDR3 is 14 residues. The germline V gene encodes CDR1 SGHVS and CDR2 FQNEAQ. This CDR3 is CASSFPGGPTAQYF. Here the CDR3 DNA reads TGTGCCAGCAGCTTTCCTGGAGGTCCCACTGCGCAGTATTTT. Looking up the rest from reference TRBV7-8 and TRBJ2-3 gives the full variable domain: GAGVSQSPRYKVAKRGQDVALRCDPISGHVSLFWYQQALGQGPEFLTYFQNEAQLDKSGLPSDRFFAERPEGSVSTLKIQRTQQEDSAVYLCASSFPGGPTAQYFGPGTRLTVL.

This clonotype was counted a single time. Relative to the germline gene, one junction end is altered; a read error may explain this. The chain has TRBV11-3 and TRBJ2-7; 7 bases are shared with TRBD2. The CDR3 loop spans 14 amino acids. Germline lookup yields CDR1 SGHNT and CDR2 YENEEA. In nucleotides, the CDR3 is TGTGCCAGCAGCGTAGATCTGGGAGGGAACACTGAAGCTTTC. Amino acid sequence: CASSVDLGGNTEAF.

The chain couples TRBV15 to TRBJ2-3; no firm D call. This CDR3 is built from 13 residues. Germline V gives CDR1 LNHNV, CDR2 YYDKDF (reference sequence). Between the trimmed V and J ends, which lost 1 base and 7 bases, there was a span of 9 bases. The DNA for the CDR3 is TGTGCCACCAGCAGAGGCAGCGAGCATACGCAGTATTTT. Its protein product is CATSRGSEHTQYF.

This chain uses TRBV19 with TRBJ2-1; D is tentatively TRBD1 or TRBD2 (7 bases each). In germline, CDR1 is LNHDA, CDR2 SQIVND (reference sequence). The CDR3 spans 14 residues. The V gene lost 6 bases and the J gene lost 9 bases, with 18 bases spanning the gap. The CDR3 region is CASRMGRGRGEQFF. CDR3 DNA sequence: TGTGCCAGTAGGATGGGGAGGGGGCGGGGTGAGCAGTTCTTC. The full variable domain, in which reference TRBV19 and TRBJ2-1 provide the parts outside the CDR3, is DGGITQSPKYLFRKEGQNVTLSCEQNLNHDAMYWYRQDPGQGLRLIYYSQIVNDFQKGDIAEGYSVSREKKESFPLTVTSAQKNPTAFYLCASRMGRGRGEQFFGPGTRLTVL.

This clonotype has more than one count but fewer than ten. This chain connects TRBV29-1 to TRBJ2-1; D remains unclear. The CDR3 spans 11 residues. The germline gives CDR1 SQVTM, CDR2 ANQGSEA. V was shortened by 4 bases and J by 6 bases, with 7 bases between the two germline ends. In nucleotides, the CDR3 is TGCAGCGTTGTAGACGGCAATGAGCAGTTCTTC. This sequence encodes CSVVDGNEQFF.

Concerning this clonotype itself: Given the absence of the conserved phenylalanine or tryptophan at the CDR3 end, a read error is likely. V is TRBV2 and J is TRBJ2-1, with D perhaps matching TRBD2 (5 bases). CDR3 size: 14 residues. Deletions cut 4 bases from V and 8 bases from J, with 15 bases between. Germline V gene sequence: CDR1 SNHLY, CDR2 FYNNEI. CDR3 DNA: TGTGCCAGCAGTGGGGCGGGCATTCATGATGAGCAGTTCTCC. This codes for CASSGAGIHDEQFS.

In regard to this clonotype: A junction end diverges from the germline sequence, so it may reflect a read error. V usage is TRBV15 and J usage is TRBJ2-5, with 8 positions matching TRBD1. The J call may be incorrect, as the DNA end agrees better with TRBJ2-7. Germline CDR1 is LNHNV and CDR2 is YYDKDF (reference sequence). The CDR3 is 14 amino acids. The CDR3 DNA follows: TGTGCCAGCAGCGCGGGGACAGGAGCCTACGAGCAGTACTTC. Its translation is CASSAGTGAYEQYF.

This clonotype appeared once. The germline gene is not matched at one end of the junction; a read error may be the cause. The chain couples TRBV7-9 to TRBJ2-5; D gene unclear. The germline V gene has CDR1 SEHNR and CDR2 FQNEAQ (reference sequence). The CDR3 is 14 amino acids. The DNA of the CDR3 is TGTGCCAGCAGCCATGAGAGCGATACCGACAATGAGCAGTTC. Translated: CASSHESDTDNEQF.

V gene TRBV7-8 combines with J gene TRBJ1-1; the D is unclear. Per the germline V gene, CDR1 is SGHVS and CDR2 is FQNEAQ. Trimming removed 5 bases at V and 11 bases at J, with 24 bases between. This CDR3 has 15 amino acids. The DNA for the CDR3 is TGTGCCAGCAGCCCGAACCCTAGCGGTATAACCGGGGCTTTCTTT. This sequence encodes CASSPNPSGITGAFF.

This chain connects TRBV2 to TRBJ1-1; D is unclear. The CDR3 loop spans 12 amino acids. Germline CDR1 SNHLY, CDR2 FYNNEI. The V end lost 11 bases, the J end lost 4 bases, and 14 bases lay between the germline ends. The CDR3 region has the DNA TGTGCCTTCCAGTCCCTTGGCACTGAAGCTTTCTTT. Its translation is CAFQSLGTEAFF.

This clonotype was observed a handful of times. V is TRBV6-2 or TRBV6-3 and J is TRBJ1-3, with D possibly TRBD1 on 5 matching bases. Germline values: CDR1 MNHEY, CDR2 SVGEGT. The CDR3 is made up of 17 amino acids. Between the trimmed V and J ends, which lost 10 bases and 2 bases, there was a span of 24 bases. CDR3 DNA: TGTGCCACCTCTCCTTGGACATCCACCTTACCTGGAAACACCATATATTTT. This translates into CATSPWTSTLPGNTIYF.

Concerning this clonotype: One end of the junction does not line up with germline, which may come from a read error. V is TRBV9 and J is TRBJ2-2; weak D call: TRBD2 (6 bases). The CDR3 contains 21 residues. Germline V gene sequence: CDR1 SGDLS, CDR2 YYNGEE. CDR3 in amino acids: CASSETTRRAAHYANTGELFF. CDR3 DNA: TGCGCCAGCAGCGAGACTACCAGGAGGGCGGCGCATTACGCGAACACCGGGGAGCTGTTTTTT.

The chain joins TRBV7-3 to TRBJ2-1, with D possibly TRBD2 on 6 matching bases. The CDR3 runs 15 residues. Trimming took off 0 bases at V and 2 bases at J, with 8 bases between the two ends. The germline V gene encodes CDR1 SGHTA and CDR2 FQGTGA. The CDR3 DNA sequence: TGTGCCAGCAGCTTAACGAAGCGGGCCTACAATGAGCAGTTCTTC. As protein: CASSLTKRAYNEQFF.

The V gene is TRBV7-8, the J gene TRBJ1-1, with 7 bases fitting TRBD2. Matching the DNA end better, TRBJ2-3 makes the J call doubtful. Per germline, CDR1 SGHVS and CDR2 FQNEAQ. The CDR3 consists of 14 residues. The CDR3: CASSSPGGPDEQYF. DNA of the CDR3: TGTGCCAGCAGCTCGCCGGGAGGTCCCGATGAGCAGTATTTT.

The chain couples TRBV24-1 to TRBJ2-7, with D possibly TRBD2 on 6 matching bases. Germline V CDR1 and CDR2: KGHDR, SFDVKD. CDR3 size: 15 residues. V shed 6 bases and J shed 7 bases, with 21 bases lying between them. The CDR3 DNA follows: TGTGCCACCAGTTACAAGGAAACAGGTAGCGGAGAGCAGTACGTC. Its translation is CATSYKETGSGEQYV.

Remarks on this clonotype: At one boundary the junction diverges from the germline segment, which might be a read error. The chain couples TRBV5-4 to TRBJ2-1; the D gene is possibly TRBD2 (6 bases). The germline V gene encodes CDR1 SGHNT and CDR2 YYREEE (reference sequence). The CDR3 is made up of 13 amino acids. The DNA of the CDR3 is TGTGCCAGCACCGACGGCCCGGCGGGAAGTCTGTCCTTC. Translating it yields CASTDGPAGSLSF.

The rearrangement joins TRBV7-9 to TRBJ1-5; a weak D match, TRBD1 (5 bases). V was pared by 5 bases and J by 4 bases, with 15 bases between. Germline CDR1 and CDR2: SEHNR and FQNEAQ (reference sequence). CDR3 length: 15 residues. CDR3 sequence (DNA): TGTGCCAGCAGCGTAGGGGCAGAGAGAAATCAGCCCCAGCATTTT. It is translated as CASSVGAERNQPQHF.